This entry lists 8 T cell receptor beta chains sequenced from one sample in a study of OX40 agonist ivuxolimab in advanced cancers. The method was immunoSEQ multiplex PCR; TCRdb's version includes in-frame clones alone and lacks a portion of them. In the table there are some 43,000 clones, approximately 84% of which are singletons. The sample was CD4+ or CD8+ T cells sorted from blood, taken in a trial of the OX40 agonist ivuxolimab. These receptors were taken from an adult with an advanced solid tumor such as melanoma, head and neck, liver or kidney cancer.

V is TRBV30 and J is TRBJ1-1; D is undetermined. CDR3 length: 10 amino acids. Germline V lookup: CDR1 GTSNPN, CDR2 SVGIG (reference sequence). V was trimmed by 0 bases and J by 6 bases, leaving 2 bases between them. CDR3 sequence: CAWSVAEAFF. The CDR3 DNA reads as TGTGCCTGGAGTGTGGCTGAAGCTTTCTTT.

The rearrangement uses TRBV7-9 and TRBJ2-6; D is perhaps TRBD2 (5 bases). There are 15 residues in the CDR3. Germline V CDR1 and CDR2: SEHNR, FQNEAQ (reference sequence). V lost 11 bases and J lost 0, with 14 bases in between. The CDR3 protein is CARGEFHSGANVLTF. The CDR3 DNA is TGTGCCCGGGGAGAGTTCCACTCTGGGGCCAACGTCCTGACTTTC.

The chain is built from TRBV10-3 and TRBJ1-2; no clear D gene. The CDR3 covers 14 residues. Germline V gene data show CDR1 as ENHRY and CDR2 as SYGVKD. Between the trimmed V and J ends, which lost 0 bases and 5 bases, there was a span of 10 bases. CDR3 nucleotide sequence: TGTGCCATCAGTGAGTCCCCCGAGGTGTATGGCTACACCTTC. Translation gives CAISESPEVYGYTF.

The V gene is TRBV4-1, the J gene TRBJ2-5; 8 bases align to TRBD2. In germline, CDR1 is MGHRA, CDR2 YSYEKL. J was trimmed by 5 bases and V by 4 bases; bases with no gene match: 9. The length of the CDR3 is 15 residues. CDR3: CASSPRIAGSETQYF. The CDR3 DNA reads as TGCGCCAGCAGCCCTCGGATAGCGGGAAGCGAGACCCAGTACTTC.

This rearrangement joins TRBV11-2 to TRBJ2-7; 10 nucleotides line up with TRBD2. Per germline, CDR1 SGHAT and CDR2 FQNNGV. J was trimmed by 2 bases and V by 4 bases; bases with no gene match: 11. CDR3 size: 17 residues. Here the CDR3 reads CASSSGTSEMGTYEQYF. The CDR3 DNA reads TGTGCCAGCAGCTCGGGGACTAGCGAGATGGGGACCTACGAGCAGTACTTC.

The V gene is TRBV9, the J gene TRBJ2-1, with a possible D match to TRBD2 (5 bases). Germline assignment: CDR1 SGDLS and CDR2 YYNGEE. This CDR3 comprises 13 residues. The V end lost 0 bases, the J end lost 9 bases, and 10 bases lay between the germline ends. The CDR3: CASSVGGSGEQFF. The CDR3 coding sequence is TGTGCCAGCAGCGTAGGCGGGTCGGGTGAGCAGTTCTTC.

The sample holds a few counts of this clone. The chain couples TRBV10-1 to TRBJ1-6, with D perhaps matching TRBD1 (5 bases). Between the trimmed V and J ends, which lost 2 bases and 8 bases, there was a span of 16 bases. CDR3 length: 16 residues. CDR1 is WNHNN, CDR2 SYGVQD, per germline (reference sequence). This CDR3 is CASSERNEEGDSPLHF. The CDR3 bases are TGCGCCAGCAGTGAGAGGAACGAGGAAGGGGATTCACCCCTCCACTTT.

The V gene is TRBV7-8, the J gene TRBJ2-1; TRBD2 agrees at 7 bases. The CDR3 is 15 residues long. CDR1 is SGHVS, CDR2 FQNEAQ, per germline. V lost 1 base, J lost 2 bases, and 2 bases stayed unmatched. The CDR3 spells CASSLVAGAYNEQFF. The CDR3 nucleotides are TGTGCCAGCAGCTTAGTTGCGGGGGCCTACAATGAGCAGTTCTTC.